A single sample gave rise to the 17 T cell receptor beta chains below, sequenced in a study of spatial heterogeneity in lung cancer (dated by TCRdb to the late 2010s). Library method: 5' RACE. Reads for this sample came from a NextSeq 500. TCRdb trimmed the raw reads at Q25, called clones with MiXCR and kept productive beta chains. Duplicate CDR3 protein sequences are folded into a single record with the most common DNA and genes. The sample profile shows about 12,000 distinct CDR3 sequences; approximately 6.2% of them were found once. Jointly, the top ten make up 10% of the sample. The time point label of this sample denotes: sample taken at primary tumor resection. Whole RNA extracted from tumor and nontumor lung tissue, or from cryopreserved PBMC samples, was used for TCR sequencing without cell sorting. The source material was normal lung tissue next to the tumor, sampled at surgery. The receptors were gathered from a male donor with early-stage non-small cell lung cancer.

In this sample, this clonotype turned up many times. The chain combines TRBV6-5 with TRBJ1-6; unclear D gene. Germline-derived CDR1 and CDR2 are MNHEY and SVGAGI. V lost 0 bases, J lost 9 bases, and 6 bases lay in between. The CDR3 covers 13 residues. CDR3 nucleotides: TGTGCCAGCAGTTACTCGAAGATTTCACCCCTCCACTTT. Translated, it gives CASSYSKISPLHF.

This clonotype has ten or more counts. The V gene is TRBV30, the J gene TRBJ2-7; 9 positions agree with TRBD1. Germline V gene data show CDR1 as GTSNPN and CDR2 as SVGIG (reference sequence). This CDR3 has 17 amino acids. J lost 0 bases, V lost 3 bases, and 12 bases had no gene match. The CDR3 sequence is CAWSTLTGGRNSYEQYF. CDR3 DNA: TGTGCCTGGAGCACTTTAACAGGGGGCCGGAACTCCTACGAGCAGTACTTC.

By share, this clonotype counts as medium-sized. The rearrangement links TRBV20-1 to TRBJ2-1; D remains unclear. This CDR3 contains 16 residues. Trimming shortened V by 3 bases and J by 2 bases, and 17 bases separated the two germline ends. The germline gives CDR1 DFQATT, CDR2 SNEGSKA (reference sequence). Written as DNA, the CDR3 is TGCAGTGCTAGGCGCTATGGAATGGGAACCTACAATGAGCAGTTCTTC. Protein product: CSARRYGMGTYNEQFF.

This chain connects TRBV20-1 to TRBJ2-3; perhaps D is TRBD1 or TRBD2 (6 bases each). Per germline, CDR1 DFQATT and CDR2 SNEGSKA (reference sequence). Between the trimmed V and J ends, which lost 0 bases and 4 bases, there was a span of 14 bases. This CDR3 contains 15 residues. The chain's CDR3 is CSARDYGGRPDTQYF. In DNA form, the CDR3 reads TGCAGTGCTAGAGATTATGGGGGGCGCCCAGATACGCAGTATTTT.

In its sample, this clonotype was seen many times. This chain joins TRBV10-2 and TRBJ1-5; no firm D call. Germline loops: CDR1 WSHSY, CDR2 SAAADI. Trimming shortened V by 5 bases and J by 2 bases, and 10 bases separated the two germline ends. The CDR3 runs 14 residues. The CDR3 bases are TGCGCCAGCAGTCTAACAGAAGGCAATCAGCCCCAGCATTTT. This encodes CASSLTEGNQPQHF.

This clonotype has a count of ten or more. The CDR3 sequence: CASSELAGAYEQYF. The CDR3 coding sequence is TGTGCCAGCAGTGAACTAGCGGGGGCCTACGAGCAGTACTTC. The chain carries TRBV6-1 and TRBJ2-7; 10 bases map to TRBD2. The CDR3 runs 14 residues. Germline V gives CDR1 MNHNS, CDR2 SASEGT. After removal of 2 bases from V and 2 bases from J, the junction contained 0 bases not matched to a gene.

This clonotype was seen at least ten times. The chain combines TRBV7-9 with TRBJ2-7; 8 bases are shared with TRBD2. Germline CDR1 is SEHNR and CDR2 is FQNEAQ (reference sequence). V lost 1 base to trimming and J lost 3 bases; unmatched junction nucleotides: 8. The CDR3 extends over 16 amino acids. The CDR3: CASSLVGGAGDYEQYF. Here the CDR3 DNA reads TGTGCCAGCAGCTTAGTTGGGGGAGCGGGAGACTACGAGCAGTACTTC.

This clonotype was counted many times. The gene calls are TRBV5-1 and TRBJ2-5, with 8 nucleotides matching TRBD2. The length of the CDR3 is 13 residues. Germline trimming cut 4 bases from V and 5 bases from J; bases unmatched to any gene: 4. Germline CDR1 is SGHRS and CDR2 is YFSETQ. The CDR3 DNA reads TGCGCCAGCAGCCAGAGCGGGAGTGAGACCCAGTACTTC. Protein sequence: CASSQSGSETQYF.

This clonotype was seen at least ten times. This chain joins TRBV20-1 and TRBJ2-3, with 8 bases identical to TRBD2. In germline, CDR1 is DFQATT, CDR2 SNEGSKA (reference sequence). This CDR3 spans 14 amino acids. Unmatched junction bases numbered 8, after V lost 5 bases and J lost 4 bases. CDR3 protein: CSAEYRAGADTQYF. DNA for the CDR3: TGCAGTGCTGAGTACAGAGCGGGAGCAGATACGCAGTATTTT.

The chain uses TRBV24-1 and TRBJ2-5, with 7 bases aligning to TRBD2. CDR1 and CDR2 from the germline V gene are KGHDR and SFDVKD. This CDR3 is built from 13 residues. Trimming took 6 bases from V and 4 from J; bases not matched to a gene: 4. CDR3 in amino acids: CATSSGTRETQYF. In DNA form, the CDR3 reads TGTGCCACCAGTAGCGGGACGAGAGAGACCCAGTACTTC.

This clonotype qualifies as medium-sized. The rearrangement joins TRBV7-8 to TRBJ2-3; possible D gene TRBD2, 5 bases. In germline, CDR1 is SGHVS, CDR2 FQNEAQ. The length of the CDR3 is 16 residues. V was cut by 2 bases and J by 0 bases, with 12 bases left in between. The DNA for the CDR3 is TGTGCCAGCAGCTTAAGGCTGGACTCTAGCACAGATACGCAGTATTTT. Its translation: CASSLRLDSSTDTQYF.

This clonotype showed up many times. The V and J genes are TRBV2 and TRBJ2-4, with a tentative D call TRBD2 (5 bases). The V end lost 2 bases, the J end lost 15 bases, and 14 bases lay between the germline ends. The CDR3 runs to 12 residues. CDR1 and CDR2 (germline): SNHLY, FYNNEI. CDR3 DNA: TGTGCCAGCAGTGAATCGGGAACTAGGAGGTACTTC. As protein: CASSESGTRRYF.

At least ten counts were recorded for this clonotype. The V gene is TRBV6-5, the J gene TRBJ2-2; D perhaps matches TRBD2 (5 bases). Looked up from germline, CDR1 is MNHEY and CDR2 is SVGAGI. The CDR3 totals 15 residues. V was trimmed by 1 base and J by 5 bases, leaving 11 bases between them. CDR3 region: CASSYLDSLTGELFF. The CDR3 nucleotides are TGTGCCAGCAGTTACTTGGACTCTCTGACCGGGGAGCTGTTTTTT.

This clonotype was detected only a few times. The CDR3 here is CASSLLGKNIQYF. DNA for the CDR3: TGTGCCAGCAGCTTGTTGGGCAAAAACATTCAGTACTTC. The gene calls are TRBV7-8 and TRBJ2-4; no clear D. The germline V gene encodes CDR1 SGHVS and CDR2 FQNEAQ. V was cut by 3 bases and J by 3 bases, with 6 bases left in between. The CDR3 is 13 amino acids.

This clonotype was counted many times. V gene TRBV6-1 combines with J gene TRBJ2-7; D may be TRBD1 (5 bases). V lost 3 bases and J 5 bases, leaving 11 bases between the germline ends. There are 13 residues in the CDR3. CDR1 is MNHNS and CDR2 is SASEGT in the germline V gene. CDR3 in amino acids: CASSDGAGNEQYF. The CDR3, as DNA: TGTGCCAGCAGTGATGGGGCAGGGAACGAGCAGTACTTC.

In its sample, this clonotype was seen many times. The rearrangement joins TRBV10-3 to TRBJ2-2; the D is unclear. Per the germline V gene, CDR1 is ENHRY and CDR2 is SYGVKD. The germline V and J ends were trimmed by 2 bases and 7 bases, with 14 bases remaining between them. The CDR3 length is 15 residues. CDR3 amino acids: CAISELENVVGELFF. CDR3 in DNA: TGTGCCATCAGTGAGCTGGAGAATGTAGTCGGGGAGCTGTTTTTT.

This clonotype was observed at least ten times. The gene calls are TRBV12-5 and TRBJ2-1; the D is unclear. The germline V gene encodes CDR1 LGHNT and CDR2 FRNRAP. This CDR3 has 14 residues. The ends were cut back, 8 bases at V and 2 bases at J, with 13 bases in the middle. DNA for the CDR3: TGTGCTAGTAACCTAGGAGTGCCCTACAATGAGCAGTTCTTC. Residues: CASNLGVPYNEQFF. The variable domain in full, completed from reference TRBV12-5 and TRBJ2-1, reads DARVTQTPRHKVTEMGQEVTMRCQPILGHNTVFWYRQTMMQGLELLAYFRNRAPLDDSGMPKDRFSAEMPDATLATLKIQPSEPRDSAVYFCASNLGVPYNEQFFGPGTRLTVL.